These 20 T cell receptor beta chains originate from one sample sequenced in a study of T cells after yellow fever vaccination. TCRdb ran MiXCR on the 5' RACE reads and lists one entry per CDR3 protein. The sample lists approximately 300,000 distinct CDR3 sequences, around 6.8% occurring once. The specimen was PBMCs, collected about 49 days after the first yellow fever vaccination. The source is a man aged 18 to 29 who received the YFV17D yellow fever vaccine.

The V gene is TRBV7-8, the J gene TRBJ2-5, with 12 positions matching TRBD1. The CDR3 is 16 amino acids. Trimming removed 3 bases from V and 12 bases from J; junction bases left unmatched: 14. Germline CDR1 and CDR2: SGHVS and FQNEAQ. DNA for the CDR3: TGTGCCAGCAGCTTGGGGACAGGGGGCGCGGGAGATAAAGAGTACTTC. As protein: CASSLGTGGAGDKEYF. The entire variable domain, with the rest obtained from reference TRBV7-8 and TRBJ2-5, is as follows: GAGVSQSPRYKVAKRGQDVALRCDPISGHVSLFWYQQALGQGPEFLTYFQNEAQLDKSGLPSDRFFAERPEGSVSTLKIQRTQQEDSAVYLCASSLGTGGAGDKEYFGPGTRLLVL.

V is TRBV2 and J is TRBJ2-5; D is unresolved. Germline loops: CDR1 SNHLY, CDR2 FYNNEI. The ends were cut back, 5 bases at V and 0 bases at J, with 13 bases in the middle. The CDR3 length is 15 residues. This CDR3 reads CASSPNGRNQETQYF. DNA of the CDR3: TGTGCCAGCAGTCCCAATGGGCGTAACCAAGAGACCCAGTACTTC.

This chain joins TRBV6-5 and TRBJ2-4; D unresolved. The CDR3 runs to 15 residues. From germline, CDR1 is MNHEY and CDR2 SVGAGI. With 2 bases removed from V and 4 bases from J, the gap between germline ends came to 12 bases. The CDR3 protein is CASSYLLAGKNIQYF. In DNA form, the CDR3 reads TGTGCCAGCAGTTACCTTTTAGCTGGGAAAAACATTCAGTACTTC.

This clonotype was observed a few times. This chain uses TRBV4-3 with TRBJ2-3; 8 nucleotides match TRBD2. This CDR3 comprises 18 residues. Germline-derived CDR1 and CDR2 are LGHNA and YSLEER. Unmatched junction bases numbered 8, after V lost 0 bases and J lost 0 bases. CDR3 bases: TGCGCCAGCAGCCAAGATCAGGCGGGGGGTGTTAGCACAGATACGCAGTATTTT. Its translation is CASSQDQAGGVSTDTQYF.

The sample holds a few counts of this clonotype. The CDR3 sequence: CASSTTRVYNEQFF. The CDR3 nucleotides read TGTGCCAGCAGCACAACGAGGGTCTACAATGAGCAGTTCTTC. The V call is TRBV7-2, the J call TRBJ2-1; possibly TRBD2 for D (5 bases). Trimming removed 5 bases at V and 3 bases at J, with 11 bases between. This CDR3 region has 14 residues. The germline CDR1 and CDR2 sequences are SGHTA and FQGNSA.

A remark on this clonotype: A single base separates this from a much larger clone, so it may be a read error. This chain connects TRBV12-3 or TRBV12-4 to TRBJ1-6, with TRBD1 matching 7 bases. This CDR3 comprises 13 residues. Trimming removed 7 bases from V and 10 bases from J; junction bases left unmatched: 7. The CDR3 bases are TGTGCCAGCACCCTAGGGGGCGAATCACCCCTCCACTTT. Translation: CASTLGGESPLHF.

CDR3 DNA: TGTGCCAGCAGTCAGTCTGTAGCCGGGACAAGAGTCTCTGGCTACACCTTC. It specifies CASSQSVAGTRVSGYTF. The chain carries TRBV6-1 and TRBJ1-2; D is perhaps TRBD1 (6 bases). V was clipped by 5 bases and J by 7 bases, with 26 bases between them. Per the germline V gene, CDR1 is MNHNS and CDR2 is SASEGT. The CDR3 is made up of 17 amino acids.

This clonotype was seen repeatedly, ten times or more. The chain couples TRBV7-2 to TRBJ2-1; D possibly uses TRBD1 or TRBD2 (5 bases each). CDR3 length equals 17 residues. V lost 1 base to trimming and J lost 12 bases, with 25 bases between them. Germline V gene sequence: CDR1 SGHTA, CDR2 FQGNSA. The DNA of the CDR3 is TGTGCCAGCAGCTTAGTCGCCGGGACCGGACCGCAAGTTGGGCAGTTCTTC. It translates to CASSLVAGTGPQVGQFF.

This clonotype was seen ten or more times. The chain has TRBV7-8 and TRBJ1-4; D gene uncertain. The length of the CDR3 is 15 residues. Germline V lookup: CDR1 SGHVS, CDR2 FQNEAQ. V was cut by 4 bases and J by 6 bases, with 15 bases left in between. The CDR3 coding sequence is TGTGCCAGCAGCTCCCGGGCCCGACAATATGAAAAACTGTTTTTT. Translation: CASSSRARQYEKLFF. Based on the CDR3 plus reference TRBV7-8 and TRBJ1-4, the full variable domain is GAGVSQSPRYKVAKRGQDVALRCDPISGHVSLFWYQQALGQGPEFLTYFQNEAQLDKSGLPSDRFFAERPEGSVSTLKIQRTQQEDSAVYLCASSSRARQYEKLFFGSGTQLSVL.

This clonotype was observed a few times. CDR3 DNA sequence: TGTGCCACCAGTGATCCCGGACGGGACTCTGGGGCCAACGTCCTGACTTTC. Amino acid sequence: CATSDPGRDSGANVLTF. V gene TRBV24-1 combines with J gene TRBJ2-6; D might be TRBD2 (5 bases). Germline lookup yields CDR1 KGHDR and CDR2 SFDVKD. Deletions cut 3 bases from V and 0 bases from J, with 11 bases between. The CDR3 sequence is 17 residues long.

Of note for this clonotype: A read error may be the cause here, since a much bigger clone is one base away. Here the CDR3 DNA reads TGTGCCAGCAGCAGGGGGACCGGCGAGCTGTACGTC. Protein sequence: CASSRGTGELYV. V is TRBV5-6 and J is TRBJ2-7; D is perhaps TRBD1 (6 bases). The CDR3 is made up of 12 amino acids. Germline values: CDR1 SGHDT, CDR2 YYEEEE.

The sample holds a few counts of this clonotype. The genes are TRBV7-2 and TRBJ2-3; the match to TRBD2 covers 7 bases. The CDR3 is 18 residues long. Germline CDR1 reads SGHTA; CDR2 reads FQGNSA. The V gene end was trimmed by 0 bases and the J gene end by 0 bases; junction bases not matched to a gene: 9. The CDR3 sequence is CASSLASSGGTSTDTQYF. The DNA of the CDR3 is TGTGCCAGCAGCTTAGCTTCCTCGGGAGGAACTAGCACAGATACGCAGTATTTT.

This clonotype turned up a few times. CDR3 nucleotide sequence: TGTGCCAGCAGTTATCAGGGACAGGGCTCTGGCTACACCTTC. This codes for CASSYQGQGSGYTF. The chain recombines TRBV6-5 with TRBJ1-2; 9 nucleotides align to TRBD1. V was clipped by 3 bases and J by 7 bases; unmatched bases: 6. CDR3 length: 14 residues. The germline gives CDR1 MNHEY, CDR2 SVGAGI.

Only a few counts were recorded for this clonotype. The CDR3 region is CASSLARTSPLQYF. The CDR3 DNA follows: TGTGCCAGCAGCTTAGCGCGGACTAGCCCTCTGCAGTATTTT. The J gene is TRBJ2-3, the V gene TRBV7-2, with 8 bases aligning to TRBD2. CDR3 length equals 14 residues. Germline V CDR1 and CDR2: SGHTA, FQGNSA. Unmatched junction bases numbered 7, after V lost 0 bases and J lost 11 bases.

The CDR3 DNA is TGCGCCAGCAGCCTTGCAGGGGGCGACTATGGCTACACCTTC. It specifies CASSLAGGDYGYTF. This rearrangement joins TRBV5-1 to TRBJ1-2; 8 bases match TRBD1. The V and J ends lost 4 bases and 3 bases, in that order; junction bases with no gene match: 5. CDR3 length: 14 residues. CDR1 SGHRS and CDR2 YFSETQ come from the germline V gene.

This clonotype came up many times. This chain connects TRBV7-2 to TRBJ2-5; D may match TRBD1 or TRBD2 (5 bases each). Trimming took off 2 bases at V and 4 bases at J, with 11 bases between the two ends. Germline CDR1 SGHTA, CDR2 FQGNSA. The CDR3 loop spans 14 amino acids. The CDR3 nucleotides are TGTGCCAGCAGCTTACAGGGCGGAGGAGAGACCCAGTACTTC. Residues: CASSLQGGGETQYF.

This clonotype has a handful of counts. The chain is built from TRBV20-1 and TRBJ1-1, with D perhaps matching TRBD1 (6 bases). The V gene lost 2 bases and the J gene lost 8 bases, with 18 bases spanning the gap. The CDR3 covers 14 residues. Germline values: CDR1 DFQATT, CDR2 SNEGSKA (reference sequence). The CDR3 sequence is CSARPLQGETEAFF. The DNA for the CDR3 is TGCAGTGCTAGACCATTACAGGGAGAAACGGAAGCTTTCTTT.

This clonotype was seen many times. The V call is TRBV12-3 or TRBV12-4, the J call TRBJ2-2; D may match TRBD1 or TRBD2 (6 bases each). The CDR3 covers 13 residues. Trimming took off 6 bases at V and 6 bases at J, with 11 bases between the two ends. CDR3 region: CASSWGAAGELFF. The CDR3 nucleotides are TGTGCCAGCAGCTGGGGGGCGGCCGGGGAGCTGTTTTTT.

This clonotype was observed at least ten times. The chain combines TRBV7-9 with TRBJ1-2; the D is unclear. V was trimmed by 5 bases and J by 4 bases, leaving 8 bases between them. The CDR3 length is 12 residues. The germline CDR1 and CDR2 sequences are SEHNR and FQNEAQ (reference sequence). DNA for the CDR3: TGTGCCAGCAGCCAAGATTTCTATGGCTACACCTTC. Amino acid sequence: CASSQDFYGYTF.

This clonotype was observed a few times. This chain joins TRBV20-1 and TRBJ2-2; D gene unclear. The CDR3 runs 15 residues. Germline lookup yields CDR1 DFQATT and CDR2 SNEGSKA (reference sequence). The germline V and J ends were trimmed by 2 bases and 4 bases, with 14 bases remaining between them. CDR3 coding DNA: TGCAGTGCTAGAAGCTTTGGGTTGGGCACCGGGGAGCTGTTTTTT. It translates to CSARSFGLGTGELFF.